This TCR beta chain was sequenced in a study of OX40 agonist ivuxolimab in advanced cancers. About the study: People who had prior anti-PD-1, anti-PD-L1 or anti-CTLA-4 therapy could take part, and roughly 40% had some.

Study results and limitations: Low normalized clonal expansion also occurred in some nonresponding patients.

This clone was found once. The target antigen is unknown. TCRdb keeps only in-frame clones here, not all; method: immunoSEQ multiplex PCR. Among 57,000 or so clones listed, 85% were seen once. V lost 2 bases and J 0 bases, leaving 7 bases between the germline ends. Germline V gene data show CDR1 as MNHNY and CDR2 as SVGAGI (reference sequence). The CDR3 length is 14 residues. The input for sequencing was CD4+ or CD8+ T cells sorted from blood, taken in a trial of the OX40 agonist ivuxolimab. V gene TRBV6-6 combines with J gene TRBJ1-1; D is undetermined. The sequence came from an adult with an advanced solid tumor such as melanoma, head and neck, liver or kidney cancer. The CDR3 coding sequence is TGTGCCAGCAGTTACGTGCACTTGAACACTGAAGCTTTCTTT. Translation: CASSYVHLNTEAFF.